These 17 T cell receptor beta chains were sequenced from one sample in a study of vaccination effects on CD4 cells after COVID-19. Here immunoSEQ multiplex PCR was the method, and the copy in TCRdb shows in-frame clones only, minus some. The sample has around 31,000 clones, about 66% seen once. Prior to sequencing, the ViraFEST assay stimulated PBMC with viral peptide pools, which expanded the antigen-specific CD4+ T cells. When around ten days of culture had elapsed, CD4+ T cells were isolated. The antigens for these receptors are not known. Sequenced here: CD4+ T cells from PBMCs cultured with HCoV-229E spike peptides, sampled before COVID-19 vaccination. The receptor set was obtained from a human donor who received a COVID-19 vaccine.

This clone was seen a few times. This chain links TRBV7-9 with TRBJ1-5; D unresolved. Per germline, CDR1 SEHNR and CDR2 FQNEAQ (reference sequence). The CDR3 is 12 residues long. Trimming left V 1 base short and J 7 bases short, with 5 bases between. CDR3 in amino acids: CASSLDGQPQHF. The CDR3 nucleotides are TGTGCCAGCAGCTTAGACGGGCAGCCCCAGCATTTT.

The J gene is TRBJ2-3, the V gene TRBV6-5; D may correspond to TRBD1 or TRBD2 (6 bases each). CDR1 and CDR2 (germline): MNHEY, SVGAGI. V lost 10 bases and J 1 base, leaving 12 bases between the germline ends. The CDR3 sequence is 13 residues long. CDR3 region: CATGRGGTDTQYF. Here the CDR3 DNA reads TGTGCCACCGGAAGGGGGGGCACAGATACGCAGTATTTT.

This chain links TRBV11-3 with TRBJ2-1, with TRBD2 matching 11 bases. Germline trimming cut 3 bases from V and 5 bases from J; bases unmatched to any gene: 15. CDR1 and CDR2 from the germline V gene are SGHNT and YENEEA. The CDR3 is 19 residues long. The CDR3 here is CASSLSPKTSGKVDNEQFF. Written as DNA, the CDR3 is TGTGCCAGCAGCTTGAGCCCCAAGACTAGCGGGAAGGTCGACAATGAGCAGTTCTTC.

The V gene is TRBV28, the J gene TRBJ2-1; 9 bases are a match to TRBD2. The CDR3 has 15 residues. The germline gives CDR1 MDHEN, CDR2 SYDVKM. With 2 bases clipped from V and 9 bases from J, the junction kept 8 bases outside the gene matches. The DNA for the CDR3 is TGTGCCAGCAGTTTAATGATTAGCGGGGGTGGTGAGCAGTTCTTC. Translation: CASSLMISGGGEQFF.

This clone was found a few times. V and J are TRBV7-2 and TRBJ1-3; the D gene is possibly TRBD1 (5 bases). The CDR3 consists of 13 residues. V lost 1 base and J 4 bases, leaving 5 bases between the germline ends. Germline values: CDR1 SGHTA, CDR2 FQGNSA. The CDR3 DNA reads TGTGCCAGCAGCTTAGAGGGGGGAAACACCATATATTTT. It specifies CASSLEGGNTIYF.

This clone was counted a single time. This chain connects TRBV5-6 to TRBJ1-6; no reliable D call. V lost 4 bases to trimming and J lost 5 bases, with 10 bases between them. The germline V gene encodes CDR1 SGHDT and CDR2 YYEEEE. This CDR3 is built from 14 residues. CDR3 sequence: CASSGLTNNSPLHF. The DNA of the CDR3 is TGTGCCAGCAGCGGGCTGACCAATAATTCACCCCTCCACTTT. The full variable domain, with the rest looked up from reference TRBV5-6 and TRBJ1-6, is DAGVTQSPTHLIKTRGQQVTLRCSPKSGHDTVSWYQQALGQGPQFIFQYYEEEERQRGNFPDRFSGHQFPNYSSELNVNALLLGDSALYLCASSGLTNNSPLHFGNGTRLTVT.

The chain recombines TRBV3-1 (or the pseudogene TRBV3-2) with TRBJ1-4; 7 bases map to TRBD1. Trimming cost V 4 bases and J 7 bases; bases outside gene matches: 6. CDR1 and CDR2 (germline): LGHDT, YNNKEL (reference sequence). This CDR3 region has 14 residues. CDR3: CASSLGQASEKLFF. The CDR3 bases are TGTGCCAGCAGCCTCGGACAGGCGTCTGAAAAACTGTTTTTT.

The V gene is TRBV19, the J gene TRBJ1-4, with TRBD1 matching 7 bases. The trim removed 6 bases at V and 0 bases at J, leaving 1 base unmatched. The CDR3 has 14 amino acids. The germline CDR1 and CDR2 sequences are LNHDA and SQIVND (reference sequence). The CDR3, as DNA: TGTGCCAGTAGCGGGACAGCAACTAATGAAAAACTGTTTTTT. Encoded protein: CASSGTATNEKLFF.

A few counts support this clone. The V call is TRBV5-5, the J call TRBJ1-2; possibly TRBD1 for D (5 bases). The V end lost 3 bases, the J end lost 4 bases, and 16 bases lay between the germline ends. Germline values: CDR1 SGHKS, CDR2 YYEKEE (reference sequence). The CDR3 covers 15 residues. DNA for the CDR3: TGTGCCAGCAGCTCCACAATCGGGGGGGGCTATGGCTACACCTTC. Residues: CASSSTIGGGYGYTF.

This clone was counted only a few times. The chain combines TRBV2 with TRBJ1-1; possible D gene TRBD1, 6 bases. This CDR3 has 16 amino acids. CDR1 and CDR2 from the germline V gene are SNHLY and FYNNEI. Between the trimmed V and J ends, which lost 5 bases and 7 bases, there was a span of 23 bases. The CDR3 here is CASSTGSPRDGSEAFF. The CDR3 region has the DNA TGTGCCAGCAGTACAGGGTCCCCCAGGGACGGGAGTGAAGCTTTCTTT.

The chain's CDR3 is CASSPLGQYF. The DNA of the CDR3 is TGTGCCAGCAGCCCGCTCGGCCAGTACTTC. V is TRBV7-9 and J is TRBJ2-5; no definite D call. The CDR3 has 10 residues. Germline V gene data show CDR1 as SEHNR and CDR2 as FQNEAQ (reference sequence). Trimming stripped 5 bases from V and 10 bases from J, with 8 bases between.

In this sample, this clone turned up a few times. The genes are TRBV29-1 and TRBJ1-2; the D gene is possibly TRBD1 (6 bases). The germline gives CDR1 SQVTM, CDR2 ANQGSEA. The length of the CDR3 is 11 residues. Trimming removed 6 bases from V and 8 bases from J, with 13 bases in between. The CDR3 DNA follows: TGCAGCGTGTCCGTGGGGGGCGGCTACACCTTC. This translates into CSVSVGGGYTF.

The CDR3 spells CASSLEPGSRQYF. In DNA, the CDR3 is TGTGCCAGCAGCTTGGAACCAGGGAGTAGGCAGTACTTC. This chain connects TRBV11-2 to TRBJ2-7; D is possibly TRBD1 or TRBD2 (5 bases each). Trimming removed 3 bases from V and 9 bases from J, with 15 bases in between. The germline V gene has CDR1 SGHAT and CDR2 FQNNGV. The CDR3 sequence is 13 residues long.

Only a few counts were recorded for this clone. CDR3: CASSSTSVEQYF. The CDR3 region has the DNA TGTGCCAGCAGCTCCACTAGCGTTGAGCAGTACTTC. The chain links TRBV5-6 to TRBJ2-7; 7 bases are a match to TRBD2. This CDR3 region has 12 residues. The trim removed 3 bases at V and 7 bases at J, leaving 4 bases unmatched. Germline CDR1 reads SGHDT; CDR2 reads YYEEEE.

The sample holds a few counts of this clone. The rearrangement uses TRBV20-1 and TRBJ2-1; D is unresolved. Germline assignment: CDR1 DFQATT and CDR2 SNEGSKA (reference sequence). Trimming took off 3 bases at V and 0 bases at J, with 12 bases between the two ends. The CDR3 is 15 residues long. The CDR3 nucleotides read TGCAGTGCTAGTGGAAGTCTCAGCTCCTACAATGAGCAGTTCTTC. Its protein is CSASGSLSSYNEQFF.

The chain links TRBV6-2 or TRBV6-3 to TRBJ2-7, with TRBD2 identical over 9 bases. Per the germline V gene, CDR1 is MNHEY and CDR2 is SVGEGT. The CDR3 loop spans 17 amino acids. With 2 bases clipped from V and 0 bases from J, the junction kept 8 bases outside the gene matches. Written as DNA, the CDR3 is TGTGCCAGCAGTTACCGCGGGGGGGCCCGGAGCTCCTACGAGCAGTACTTC. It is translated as CASSYRGGARSSYEQYF.

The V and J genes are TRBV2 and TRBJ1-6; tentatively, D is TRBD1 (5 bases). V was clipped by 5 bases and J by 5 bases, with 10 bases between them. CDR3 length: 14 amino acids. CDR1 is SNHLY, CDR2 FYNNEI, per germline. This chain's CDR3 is CASSRDRDNSPLHF. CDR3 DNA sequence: TGTGCCAGCAGTCGGGACCGCGATAATTCACCCCTCCACTTT.